A single sample is the source of the 15 T cell receptor beta chains below, sequenced in a study of vaccination effects on CD4 cells after COVID-19 (dated 2022 in TCRdb). Library prep was done by the immunoSEQ multiplex PCR assay. TCRdb took over this immuneACCESS table, retaining in-frame rearrangements with V and J assigned. Such tables are incomplete; in checked studies, under half of the missing clones stem from an unresolved V gene, and the remainder is unexplained. The sample table lists around 23,000 clones, roughly 70% of them with a count of one. Under 13% of the sample lies in the top ten. No antigen has been assigned to these receptors. In the ViraFEST assay, PBMC were stimulated with viral peptide pools, and TCR sequencing was then used to find antigen-specific CD4+ T cell clonotypes based on their expansion. After around 10 days of culture, CD4+ T cells were isolated with the EasySep CD4+ T cell isolation kit. Negative nucleocapsid antibody results before and after vaccination confirmed that the healthy vaccine recipients had no prior SARS-CoV-2 infection.

The specimen was CD4+ T cells from PBMCs cultured with HCoV-NL63 spike peptides, collected before COVID-19 vaccination. The sample's cell subset or site label, decoded: HCoV-NL63 spike overlapping peptide pool stimulation. The receptors come from a human donor who received a COVID-19 vaccine.

This chain connects TRBV4-1 to TRBJ2-6, with D perhaps matching TRBD2 (5 bases). Trimming cost V 3 bases and J 0 bases, with 18 bases left between them. The CDR3 covers 19 residues. Germline CDR1 MGHRA, CDR2 YSYEKL. The CDR3 coding sequence is TGCGCCAGCAGCCAGATTCCAGGTGCGGGTAGCTCTGGGGCCAACGTCCTGACTTTC. Its translation: CASSQIPGAGSSGANVLTF.

V gene TRBV9 combines with J gene TRBJ2-7, with D perhaps TRBD2 (5 bases). Trimming left V 1 base short and J 2 bases short, with 13 bases between. The CDR3 has 15 residues. Looked up from germline, CDR1 is SGDLS and CDR2 is YYNGEE. The CDR3 here is CASSVLANPTYEQYF. CDR3 in DNA: TGTGCCAGCAGCGTACTAGCCAACCCGACCTACGAGCAGTACTTC.

The chain links TRBV5-1 to TRBJ1-2; 9 nucleotides align to TRBD1. In germline, CDR1 is SGHRS, CDR2 YFSETQ. This CDR3 is built from 15 residues. Trimming took 4 bases from V and 3 from J; bases not matched to a gene: 7. The CDR3 spells CASSPSGQGDYGYTF. As DNA, the CDR3 is TGCGCCAGCAGCCCTTCGGGACAGGGAGACTATGGCTACACCTTC.

The chain links TRBV27 to TRBJ2-7; TRBD2 is a possible D gene (6 bases). The CDR3 runs to 14 residues. V lost 5 bases to trimming and J lost 2 bases, with 13 bases between them. Germline values: CDR1 MNHEY, CDR2 SMNVEV (reference sequence). The CDR3 loop is CASSSRGGPYEQYF. As DNA, the CDR3 is TGTGCCAGCAGTAGCCGGGGAGGACCCTACGAGCAGTACTTC.

The rearrangement joins TRBV4-1 to TRBJ2-1; TRBD2 matches 11 bases. Germline assignment: CDR1 MGHRA and CDR2 YSYEKL. The CDR3 runs to 17 residues. V trimming: 5 bases; J trimming: 4 bases; junction bases outside the gene matches: 10. The CDR3 sequence is CASSSHATSGAYNEQFF. In DNA, the CDR3 is TGCGCCAGCAGCTCTCACGCGACTAGCGGGGCATACAATGAGCAGTTCTTC.

V is TRBV18 and J is TRBJ2-7; 8 bases match TRBD2. Unmatched junction bases numbered 3, after V lost 0 bases and J lost 2 bases. Germline V lookup: CDR1 KGHSH, CDR2 LQKENI. The CDR3 extends over 15 amino acids. This CDR3 reads CASSPPAAGAYEQYF. The CDR3 region has the DNA TGTGCCAGCTCACCACCGGCAGCGGGAGCCTACGAGCAGTACTTC.

The V gene is TRBV5-1, the J gene TRBJ2-1; 7 bases line up with TRBD2. The J segment lost 0 bases and the V segment lost 4 bases, leaving 4 bases of the junction unmatched. The CDR3 consists of 15 residues. Germline CDR1 and CDR2: SGHRS and YFSETQ. CDR3 protein: CASSERGRSYNEQFF. CDR3 nucleotide sequence: TGCGCCAGCAGCGAGCGGGGCCGCTCCTACAATGAGCAGTTCTTC.

The chain links TRBV6-2 or TRBV6-3 to TRBJ1-3, with a tentative D call TRBD1 (5 bases). CDR1 and CDR2 from the germline V gene are MNHEY and SVGEGT. The CDR3 has 19 amino acids. The V end was cut by 2 bases, the J end by 0 bases, with 20 bases between. The CDR3 loop reads CASSYAIGLKQDSGNTIYF. The CDR3 DNA reads TGTGCCAGCAGTTACGCCATAGGCCTAAAACAGGACTCTGGAAACACCATATATTTT.

V gene TRBV11-2 combines with J gene TRBJ2-5; TRBD1 is a possible D gene (5 bases). CDR3 size: 15 residues. CDR1 and CDR2 from the germline V gene are SGHAT and FQNNGV. The V end lost 1 base, the J end lost 2 bases, and 11 bases lay between the germline ends. The CDR3 sequence is CASSLGTGLQETQYF. Written as DNA, the CDR3 is TGTGCCAGCAGCTTAGGTACAGGTTTGCAAGAGACCCAGTACTTC.

The rearrangement joins TRBV11-1 to TRBJ1-2, with TRBD1 matching over 8 bases. CDR1 SGHAT and CDR2 FQDESV come from the germline V gene (reference sequence). The J segment lost 8 bases and the V segment lost 3 bases, leaving 8 bases of the junction unmatched. The CDR3 runs to 14 residues. This CDR3 reads CASSLGLTGAGYTF. CDR3 DNA sequence: TGTGCCAGCAGCTTGGGTTTGACAGGGGCAGGCTACACCTTC.

The V and J genes are TRBV19 and TRBJ1-6; no reliable D call. The V end lost 1 base, the J end lost 8 bases, and 9 bases lay between the germline ends. This CDR3 has 14 residues. The germline CDR1 and CDR2 sequences are LNHDA and SQIVND (reference sequence). The CDR3 protein is CASSIVIWDSPLHF. CDR3 DNA sequence: TGTGCCAGTAGTATAGTTATCTGGGATTCACCCCTCCACTTT.

V and J are TRBV6-4 and TRBJ1-5, with D unresolved. In germline, CDR1 is MRHNA, CDR2 SNTAGT. This CDR3 comprises 13 residues. V was pared by 4 bases and J by 8 bases, with 12 bases between. The CDR3 here is CASSVNSLEPQHF. Written as DNA, the CDR3 is TGTGCCAGCAGTGTCAATTCTCTGGAGCCCCAGCATTTT.

This rearrangement joins TRBV5-6 to TRBJ2-5; the D gene is possibly TRBD2 (6 bases). Germline CDR1 and CDR2: SGHDT and YYEEEE. This CDR3 has 13 residues. V was trimmed by 3 bases and J by 4 bases, leaving 10 bases between them. DNA for the CDR3: TGTGCCAGCAGCTCCGCCGGGGGAGAGACCCAGTACTTC. Its translation: CASSSAGGETQYF. The full variable domain, completed using reference TRBV5-6 and TRBJ2-5, is DAGVTQSPTHLIKTRGQQVTLRCSPKSGHDTVSWYQQALGQGPQFIFQYYEEEERQRGNFPDRFSGHQFPNYSSELNVNALLLGDSALYLCASSSAGGETQYFGPGTRLLVL.

The genes are TRBV6-4 and TRBJ1-1; D is uncertain. The V end lost 0 bases, the J end lost 1 base, and 6 bases lay between the germline ends. The germline V gene has CDR1 MRHNA and CDR2 SNTAGT. This CDR3 comprises 14 residues. The CDR3 DNA follows: TGTGCCAGCAGTGACTCTAGCAGGAACACTGAAGCTTTCTTT. Translation: CASSDSSRNTEAFF.

The chain joins TRBV6-5 to TRBJ1-5, with D perhaps TRBD1 (5 bases). The germline gives CDR1 MNHEY, CDR2 SVGAGI. The CDR3 loop spans 15 amino acids. Trimming left V 8 bases short and J 3 bases short, with 17 bases between. CDR3: CASSSGHLLNQPQHF. CDR3 nucleotide sequence: TGTGCCAGCTCCTCAGGGCACCTACTCAATCAGCCCCAGCATTTT.